The 5 T cell receptor beta chains below all came from one sample that was sequenced in a study of blood T cells in healthy people across ages (dated by TCRdb to between 2014 and 2017). The method behind the library was 5' RACE. The sequencing machine was an Illumina HiSeq 2500. A second PCR of roughly 7 to 12 cycles was run with a J-beta primer mix and a sample-barcoded 5' primer. The public reads were reprocessed in TCRdb via fastp at Q25 and MiXCR, keeping in-frame beta chains. Duplicate CDR3 protein sequences are folded into a single record with the most common DNA and genes. The sample table contains more than 800,000 distinct CDR3 sequences; only one count was recorded for about 28% of them. The leading ten clones occupy 17% of the sample. The specimen sequenced was blood. These receptors were taken from a woman of 80 years or more in good health.

This clonotype showed up many times. The rearrangement joins TRBV6-2 or TRBV6-3 to TRBJ2-4, with D possibly being TRBD1 (6 bases). This CDR3 spans 15 amino acids. Germline V gives CDR1 MNHEY, CDR2 SVGEGT. V was trimmed by 6 bases and J by 5 bases, leaving 17 bases between them. The CDR3 nucleotides read TGTGCCAGCAGGCGAATTGGGGGCACCGAAAACATTCAGTACTTC. Amino acid sequence: CASRRIGGTENIQYF.

Ten or more counts support this clonotype. This chain joins TRBV27 and TRBJ1-5; D unclear. Trimming left V 6 bases short and J 4 bases short, with 10 bases between. The CDR3 has 13 amino acids. The V gene's germline CDR1 is MNHEY and CDR2 SMNVEV (reference sequence). The CDR3 coding sequence is TGTGCCAGCAGGTCGGGGAGGAATCAGCCCCAGCATTTT. It codes for CASRSGRNQPQHF.

This clonotype was found a few times. The gene calls are TRBV7-2 and TRBJ2-7, with a weak D call TRBD1 (7 bases). Trimming took 5 bases from V and 4 from J, leaving 24 bases between them. This CDR3 has 17 amino acids. Germline V CDR1 and CDR2: SGHTA, FQGNSA. CDR3 DNA sequence: TGTGCCAGCAGCAACACCCCCGGAGGGGGCTTTGGGTACGAGCAGTACTTC. Protein sequence: CASSNTPGGGFGYEQYF.

CDR3 bases: TGTGCCAGCAGTTACTCGCGGGGGGCGACCACTGAAGCTTTCTTT. Translating it yields CASSYSRGATTEAFF. This rearrangement joins TRBV6-5 to TRBJ1-1; D might be TRBD1 (6 bases). The length of the CDR3 is 15 residues. V lost 0 bases to trimming and J lost 4 bases, with 12 bases between them. Per germline, CDR1 MNHEY and CDR2 SVGAGI.

This clonotype was seen more than once but under ten times. A read error may produce the germline difference seen at one junction end. This chain links TRBV3-1 with TRBJ2-3; 8 nucleotides line up with TRBD1. Germline CDR1 LGHDT, CDR2 YNNKEL (reference sequence). This CDR3 contains 17 residues. The DNA for the CDR3 is TGTGCCAGCAGCCAAGTGGTTGGCAGGGGGCCCCCAGATACGCGGTATTTT. Protein product: CASSQVVGRGPPDTRYF.